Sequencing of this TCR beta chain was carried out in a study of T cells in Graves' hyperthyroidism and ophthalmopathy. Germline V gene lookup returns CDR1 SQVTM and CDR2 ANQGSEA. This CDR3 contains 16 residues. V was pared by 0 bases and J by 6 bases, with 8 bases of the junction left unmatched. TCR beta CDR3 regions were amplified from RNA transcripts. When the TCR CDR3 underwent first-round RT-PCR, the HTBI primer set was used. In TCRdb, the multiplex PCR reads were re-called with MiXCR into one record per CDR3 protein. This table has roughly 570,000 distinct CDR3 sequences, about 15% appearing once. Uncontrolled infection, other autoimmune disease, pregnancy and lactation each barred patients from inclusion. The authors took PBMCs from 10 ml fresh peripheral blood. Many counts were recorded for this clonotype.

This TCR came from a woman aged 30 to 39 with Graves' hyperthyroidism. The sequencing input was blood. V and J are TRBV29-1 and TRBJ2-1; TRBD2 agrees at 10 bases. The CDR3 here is CSVEDFRTSGLNEQFF. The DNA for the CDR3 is TGCAGCGTTGAAGATTTCCGGACTAGCGGCCTCAATGAGCAGTTCTTC.